The sequence of this T cell receptor (beta chain) was determined in a study of cytotoxic CD8 clonotypes in ibrutinib-treated CLL. Libraries were prepared by immunoSEQ multiplex PCR; TCRdb keeps only in-frame clonotypes and omits some of them. The sample holds 55,000 to 80,000 clones; around three fifths are singletons and the top ten take about 15%. This clone was seen a handful of times. Germline CDR1 and CDR2: PRHDT and FYEKMQ (reference sequence). The CDR3 totals 16 residues. Trimming removed 5 bases from V and 7 bases from J; junction bases left unmatched: 8. The receptor was derived from a human donor with chronic lymphocytic leukemia. The rearrangement uses TRBV13 and TRBJ2-2; TRBD2 agrees at 12 bases. The sequenced sample was PBMCs, obtained after 12 months of ibrutinib treatment. The CDR3 nucleotides read TGTGCCAGCAGCCAAGATGTGGGACTAGCGGGCGGGGAGCTGTTTTTT. Protein: CASSQDVGLAGGELFF.